Below, 22 T cell receptor beta chains from the same sample are listed, as sequenced in a study of PD-1 blockade in classical Hodgkin lymphoma. All the patients suffered relapse after autologous stem cell transplantation, and brentuximab vedotin exposure differed. Here immunoSEQ multiplex PCR was the method, and the copy in TCRdb shows in-frame clones only, minus some. Altogether 20,000 to 30,000 clones are present, roughly 79% being singletons, with the ten largest covering about 20%. Sequenced here: peripheral blood mononuclear cells (PBMCs), sampled before the second cycle of nivolumab. Receptor source: a human donor with classical Hodgkin lymphoma.

The chain joins TRBV5-4 to TRBJ2-7, with D uncertain. The CDR3 contains 13 residues. Trimming left V 0 bases short and J 5 bases short, with 9 bases between. Per the germline V gene, CDR1 is SGHNT and CDR2 is YYREEE (reference sequence). The CDR3 here is CASSLDLSNEQYF. CDR3 DNA: TGTGCCAGCAGCTTGGACTTATCTAACGAGCAGTACTTC.

V and J are TRBV5-8 and TRBJ2-7, with no clear D. Deletions cut 4 bases from V and 2 bases from J, with 13 bases between. Germline CDR1 reads SGHTS; CDR2 reads YDEGEE. There are 14 residues in the CDR3. The CDR3 sequence is CASSLTDQAYEQYF. Written as DNA, the CDR3 is TGTGCCAGCAGCCTCACGGACCAGGCCTACGAGCAGTACTTC.

The sample holds one count of this clone. J is TRBJ1-6 and V is TRBV25-1; maybe TRBD1 (6 bases). Trimming shortened V by 4 bases and J by 6 bases, and 10 bases separated the two germline ends. The germline V gene has CDR1 MGHDK and CDR2 SYGVNS. CDR3 size: 14 residues. The CDR3 sequence is CASSGGQFNSPLHF. CDR3 nucleotides: TGTGCCAGCAGTGGGGGACAATTTAATTCACCCCTCCACTTT.

The V and J genes are TRBV13 and TRBJ2-3; 12 positions match TRBD2. CDR1 is PRHDT, CDR2 FYEKMQ, per germline (reference sequence). CDR3 length: 16 amino acids. V lost 2 bases to trimming and J lost 2 bases; unmatched junction nucleotides: 2. CDR3 protein: CASSLRTSGDTDTQYF. CDR3 in DNA: TGTGCCAGCAGCTTAAGGACTAGCGGGGACACAGATACGCAGTATTTT.

The chain combines TRBV5-1 with TRBJ1-1; TRBD1 might be the D (5 bases). Germline-derived CDR1 and CDR2 are SGHRS and YFSETQ. The CDR3 sequence is 14 residues long. The V end was cut by 1 base, the J end by 1 base, with 8 bases between. CDR3 nucleotide sequence: TGCGCCAGCAGCTTGACCGGGGGGAACACTGAAGCTTTCTTT. This sequence encodes CASSLTGGNTEAFF.

This chain joins TRBV4-2 and TRBJ1-2, with TRBD1 identical over 8 bases. Germline CDR1 reads LGHNA; CDR2 reads YNFKEQ. Trimming took 4 bases from V and 5 from J; bases not matched to a gene: 3. The CDR3 totals 13 residues. In nucleotides, the CDR3 is TGTGCCAGCAGCCCCCGGGACAGGTATGGCTACACCTTC. Translating it yields CASSPRDRYGYTF.

This clone came up a few times. This chain links TRBV5-4 with TRBJ2-7; TRBD2 matches 11 bases. The V gene's germline CDR1 is SGHNT and CDR2 YYREEE (reference sequence). The length of the CDR3 is 15 residues. Unmatched junction bases numbered 2, after V lost 0 bases and J lost 3 bases. CDR3 in amino acids: CASSLAGTSGYEQYF. CDR3 sequence (DNA): TGTGCCAGCAGCTTGGCCGGGACTAGCGGCTACGAGCAGTACTTC.

This clone showed up just once. The chain joins TRBV27 to TRBJ2-3; D might be TRBD2 (5 bases). From germline, CDR1 is MNHEY and CDR2 SMNVEV (reference sequence). Between the trimmed V and J ends, which lost 3 bases and 6 bases, there was a span of 28 bases. The CDR3 runs 19 residues. CDR3 region: CASSFKVIPGIALTDTQYF. CDR3 DNA sequence: TGTGCCAGCAGTTTTAAAGTGATTCCCGGGATCGCTCTCACGGATACGCAGTATTTT.

V gene TRBV7-8 combines with J gene TRBJ1-2; 8 bases fit TRBD1. The CDR3 runs to 13 residues. Germline trimming cut 5 bases from V and 5 bases from J; bases unmatched to any gene: 4. Looked up from germline, CDR1 is SGHVS and CDR2 is FQNEAQ. The CDR3 nucleotides read TGTGCCAGCAGCCGGACAGGGAGATATGGCTACACCTTC. It yields the protein CASSRTGRYGYTF.

This clone was observed a few times. V is TRBV5-1 and J is TRBJ2-5; tentatively, D is TRBD2 (6 bases). The CDR3 consists of 15 residues. V was trimmed by 1 base and J by 3 bases, leaving 13 bases between them. Germline CDR1 reads SGHRS; CDR2 reads YFSETQ. The CDR3 loop is CASSLRAGMEETQYF. The DNA of the CDR3 is TGCGCCAGCAGCTTGCGGGCGGGGATGGAAGAGACCCAGTACTTC.

The chain recombines TRBV7-3 with TRBJ2-6, with TRBD1 as a possible D gene (6 bases). The CDR3 runs 15 residues. The V gene's germline CDR1 is SGHTA and CDR2 FQGTGA. Trimming stripped 5 bases from V and 2 bases from J, with 10 bases between. CDR3 sequence reads: CASSPGTTGANVLTF. CDR3 in DNA: TGTGCCAGCAGCCCCGGGACAACTGGGGCCAACGTCCTGACTTTC.

This rearrangement joins TRBV2 to TRBJ2-1; D gene unclear. CDR1 and CDR2 from the germline V gene are SNHLY and FYNNEI. This CDR3 contains 15 residues. The V end lost 2 bases, the J end lost 8 bases, and 16 bases lay between the germline ends. The CDR3 nucleotides are TGTGCCAGCAGTGAACGGCGTCCCCTCGACGATGAGCAGTTCTTC. Translated, it gives CASSERRPLDDEQFF.

This clone was detected once. The J gene is TRBJ1-3, the V gene TRBV21-1. TRBV21-1 is noted as a pseudogene. The length of the CDR3 is 12 residues. CDR3 region: CASTDSGNTIYF. CDR3 sequence (DNA): TGTGCCAGCACCGACTCTGGAAACACCATATATTTT.

The chain has TRBV7-9 and TRBJ1-1, with 7 bases identical to TRBD1. The germline V gene has CDR1 SEHNR and CDR2 FQNEAQ (reference sequence). Trimming took 7 bases from V and 8 from J; bases not matched to a gene: 10. CDR3 length: 13 amino acids. This CDR3 is CASTTGWDREAFF. CDR3 DNA sequence: TGTGCCAGCACAACAGGCTGGGACAGAGAAGCTTTCTTT.

The V and J genes are TRBV7-2 and TRBJ2-7; D may be TRBD1 or TRBD2 (5 bases each). CDR1 is SGHTA, CDR2 FQGNSA, per germline. V dropped 5 bases and J dropped 5 bases, with 19 bases sitting between them. This CDR3 is built from 15 residues. Here the CDR3 reads CASSRRDQDLDEQYF. In nucleotides, the CDR3 is TGTGCCAGCAGCCGCCGGGACCAGGATCTCGACGAGCAGTACTTC.

J is TRBJ2-3 and V is TRBV19; D ambiguous. Trimming took 2 bases from V and 2 from J, leaving 8 bases between them. Per the germline V gene, CDR1 is LNHDA and CDR2 is SQIVND (reference sequence). The CDR3 is 14 residues long. The CDR3 region is CASSIWADTDTQYF. The CDR3 bases are TGTGCCAGTAGTATATGGGCCGACACAGATACGCAGTATTTT. Variable domain in full (rest from reference TRBV19 and TRBJ2-3): DGGITQSPKYLFRKEGQNVTLSCEQNLNHDAMYWYRQDPGQGLRLIYYSQIVNDFQKGDIAEGYSVSREKKESFPLTVTSAQKNPTAFYLCASSIWADTDTQYFGPGTRLTVL.

The chain couples TRBV25-1 to TRBJ1-5; D is undetermined. The CDR3 consists of 14 residues. Germline CDR1 MGHDK, CDR2 SYGVNS. V was shortened by 6 bases and J by 6 bases, with 15 bases between the two germline ends. The CDR3 loop is CASSRAALGQPQHF. The CDR3 DNA sequence: TGTGCCAGCAGCCGGGCTGCCCTCGGTCAGCCCCAGCATTTT.

This rearrangement joins TRBV29-1 to TRBJ2-1; 7 bases match TRBD1. The ends lost 5 bases at V and 2 bases at J; junction bases unmatched: 6. The CDR3 loop spans 14 amino acids. CDR1 and CDR2 (germline): SQVTM, ANQGSEA. The CDR3 DNA is TGCAGCGTTACCCTTGACAGGGCCTACAATGAGCAGTTCTTC. Protein product: CSVTLDRAYNEQFF.

The chain employs TRBV4-2 and TRBJ2-2; D is unresolved. The CDR3 sequence is 17 residues long. Trimming took off 1 base at V and 1 base at J, with 13 bases between the two ends. CDR1 is LGHNA and CDR2 is YNFKEQ in the germline V gene. CDR3 nucleotides: TGTGCCAGCAGCCAAGGCCTGCGCGAGCTGAACACCGGGGAGCTGTTTTTT. Amino acids: CASSQGLRELNTGELFF.

This clone was recorded only once. CDR3 protein: CAWSTSLAISSYEQYF. DNA of the CDR3: TGTGCCTGGAGTACAAGCTTGGCGATAAGCTCCTACGAGCAGTACTTC. The chain is built from TRBV30 and TRBJ2-5; unclear D gene. Matching the DNA end better, TRBJ2-7 makes the J call doubtful. CDR3 length: 16 residues. Germline V gene lookup returns CDR1 GTSNPN and CDR2 SVGIG (reference sequence).

The chain is built from TRBV27 and TRBJ2-6; the D call may be TRBD1 or TRBD2 (7 bases each). The length of the CDR3 is 16 residues. CDR1 and CDR2 (germline): MNHEY, SMNVEV (reference sequence). The V gene lost 5 bases and the J gene lost 4 bases, with 15 bases spanning the gap. CDR3 DNA: TGTGCCAGCAGTCAGGGGGGAGGGGTAGGGGCCAACGTCCTGACTTTC. Its protein product is CASSQGGGVGANVLTF. The full variable domain, rest sourced from reference TRBV27 and TRBJ2-6, is EAQVTQNPRYLITVTGKKLTVTCSQNMNHEYMSWYRQDPGLGLRQIYYSMNVEVTDKGDVPEGYKVSRKEKRNFPLILESPSPNQTSLYFCASSQGGGVGANVLTFGAGSRLTVL.

This clone has more than one count but fewer than ten. V gene TRBV2 combines with J gene TRBJ2-5, with D unresolved. The V gene lost 6 bases and the J gene lost 2 bases, with 10 bases spanning the gap. Germline CDR1 SNHLY, CDR2 FYNNEI. The CDR3 runs to 13 residues. The CDR3 DNA follows: TGTGCCAGCAGGGGGAACGAACAAGAGACCCAGTACTTC. It yields the protein CASRGNEQETQYF.